This TCR beta chain appears in the sequencing data of a study of cytomegalovirus exposure and HLA in healthy donors. PCR was performed using 60 Vbeta and 13 Jbeta primers. Some clones are missing from TCRdb's copy, which holds only in-frame ones; the method was immunoSEQ multiplex PCR. The sample has over 150,000 clones; 75% to 85% are singletons. Sequencing was carried out using PBMCs. The source is a male donor in good health and CMV-seropositive.

The CDR3 bases are TGTGCCAGCAGCTTAAGGGGGCAGCCCCAGCATTTT. Translating it yields CASSLRGQPQHF. The rearrangement links TRBV5-4 to TRBJ1-5; a possible D gene is TRBD1 (6 bases). The CDR3 consists of 12 residues. The germline CDR1 and CDR2 sequences are SGHNT and YYREEE (reference sequence). Trimming pared 2 bases from V and 7 bases from J, leaving 7 bases between.